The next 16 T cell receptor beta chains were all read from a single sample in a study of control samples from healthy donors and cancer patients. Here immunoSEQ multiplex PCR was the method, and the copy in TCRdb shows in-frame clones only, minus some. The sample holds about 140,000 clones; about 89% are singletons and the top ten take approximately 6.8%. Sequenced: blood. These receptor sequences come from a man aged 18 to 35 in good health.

The CDR3 bases are TGCGCCAGCAGCTTGGAAGGTTTTGGAAACACCATATATTTT. Its protein product is CASSLEGFGNTIYF. The chain couples TRBV5-1 to TRBJ1-3; the D is unclear. CDR1 is SGHRS and CDR2 is YFSETQ in the germline V gene. Deletions cut 0 bases from V and 3 bases from J, with 7 bases between. This CDR3 is built from 14 residues.

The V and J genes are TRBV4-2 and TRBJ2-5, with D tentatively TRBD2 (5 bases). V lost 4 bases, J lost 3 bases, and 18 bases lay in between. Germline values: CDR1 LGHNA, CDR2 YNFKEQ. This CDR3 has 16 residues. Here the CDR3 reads CASSPRSLAGKETQYF. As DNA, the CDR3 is TGTGCCAGCAGCCCACGCTCTTTAGCCGGGAAAGAGACCCAGTACTTC.

The CDR3 sequence: CSVAPLGEEEKLFF. CDR3 nucleotide sequence: TGCAGCGTTGCTCCCCTGGGGGAGGAGGAAAAACTGTTTTTT. The rearrangement joins TRBV29-1 to TRBJ1-4; perhaps TRBD1 as D (5 bases). The CDR3 has 14 amino acids. Germline V gives CDR1 SQVTM, CDR2 ANQGSEA. Trimming shortened V by 4 bases and J by 8 bases, and 17 bases separated the two germline ends.

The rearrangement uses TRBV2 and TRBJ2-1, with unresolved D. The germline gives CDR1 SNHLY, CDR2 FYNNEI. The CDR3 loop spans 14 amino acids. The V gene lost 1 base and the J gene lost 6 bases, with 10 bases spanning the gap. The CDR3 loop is CASSEGPPVNEQFF. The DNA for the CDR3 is TGTGCCAGCAGTGAAGGGCCTCCAGTCAATGAGCAGTTCTTC.

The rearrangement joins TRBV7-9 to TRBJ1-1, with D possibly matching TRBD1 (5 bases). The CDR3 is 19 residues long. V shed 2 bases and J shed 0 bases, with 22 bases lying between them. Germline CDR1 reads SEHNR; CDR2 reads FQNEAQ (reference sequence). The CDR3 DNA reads TGTGCCAGCAGCTTAATGCGTTTCGGGACTCATTATTTGAACACTGAAGCTTTCTTT. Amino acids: CASSLMRFGTHYLNTEAFF. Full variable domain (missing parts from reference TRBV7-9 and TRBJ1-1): DTGVSQNPRHKITKRGQNVTFRCDPISEHNRLYWYRQTLGQGPEFLTYFQNEAQLEKSRLLSDRFSAERPKGSFSTLEIQRTEQGDSAMYLCASSLMRFGTHYLNTEAFFGQGTRLTVV.

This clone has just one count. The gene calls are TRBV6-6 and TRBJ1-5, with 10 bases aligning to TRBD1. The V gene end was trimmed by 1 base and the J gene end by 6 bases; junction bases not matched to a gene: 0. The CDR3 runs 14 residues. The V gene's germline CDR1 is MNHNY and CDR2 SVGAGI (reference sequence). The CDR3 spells CASSYWTGGQPQHF. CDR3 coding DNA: TGTGCCAGCAGTTACTGGACAGGGGGTCAGCCCCAGCATTTT.

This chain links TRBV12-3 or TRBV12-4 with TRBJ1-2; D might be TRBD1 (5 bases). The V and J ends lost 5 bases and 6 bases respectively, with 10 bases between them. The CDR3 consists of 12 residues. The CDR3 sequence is CASSGRGHGYTF. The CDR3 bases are TGTGCCAGCAGTGGTAGGGGACATGGCTACACCTTC.

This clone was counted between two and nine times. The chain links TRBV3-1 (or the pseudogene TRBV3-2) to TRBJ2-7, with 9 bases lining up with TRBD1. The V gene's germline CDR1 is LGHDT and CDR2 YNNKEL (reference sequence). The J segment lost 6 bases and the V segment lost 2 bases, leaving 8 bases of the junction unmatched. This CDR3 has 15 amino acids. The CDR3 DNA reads TGTGCCAGCAGCCAAACCGGGACAGGGAAATTCGAGCAGTACTTC. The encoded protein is CASSQTGTGKFEQYF.

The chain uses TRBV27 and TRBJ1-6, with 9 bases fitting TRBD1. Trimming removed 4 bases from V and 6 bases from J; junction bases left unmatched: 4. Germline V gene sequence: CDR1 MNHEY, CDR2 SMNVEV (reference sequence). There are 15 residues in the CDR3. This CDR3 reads CASSSTGQGNSPLHF. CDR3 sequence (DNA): TGTGCCAGCAGTTCCACGGGACAGGGTAATTCACCCCTCCACTTT.

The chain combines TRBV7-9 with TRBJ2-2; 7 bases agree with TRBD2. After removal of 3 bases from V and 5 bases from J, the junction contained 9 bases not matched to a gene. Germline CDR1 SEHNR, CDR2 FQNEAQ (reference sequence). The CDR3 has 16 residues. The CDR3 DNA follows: TGTGCCAGCAGCTTGCGGTCGGGGGGTGATACCGGGGAGCTGTTTTTT. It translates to CASSLRSGGDTGELFF.

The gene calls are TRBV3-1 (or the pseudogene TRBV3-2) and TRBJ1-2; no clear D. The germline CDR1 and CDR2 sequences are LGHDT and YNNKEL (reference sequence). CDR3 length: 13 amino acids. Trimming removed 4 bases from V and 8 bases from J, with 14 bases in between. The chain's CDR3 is CASSPSRVGGYTF. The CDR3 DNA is TGTGCCAGCAGCCCCTCTCGGGTCGGCGGCTACACCTTC.

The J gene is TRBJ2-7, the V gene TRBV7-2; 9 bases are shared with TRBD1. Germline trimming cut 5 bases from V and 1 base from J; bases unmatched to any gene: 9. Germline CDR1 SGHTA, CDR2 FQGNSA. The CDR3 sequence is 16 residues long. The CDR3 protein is CASSVTGTGFSYEQYF. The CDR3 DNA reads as TGTGCCAGCAGCGTAACCGGGACAGGGTTTTCCTACGAGCAGTACTTC.

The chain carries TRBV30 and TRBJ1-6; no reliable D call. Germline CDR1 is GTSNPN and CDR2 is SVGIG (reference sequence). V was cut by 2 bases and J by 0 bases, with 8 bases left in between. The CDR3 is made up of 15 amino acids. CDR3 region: CAWSPGRSYNSPLHF. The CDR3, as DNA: TGTGCCTGGAGTCCGGGCCGCTCCTATAATTCACCCCTCCACTTT. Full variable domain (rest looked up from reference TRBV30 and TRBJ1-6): SQTIHQWPATLVQPVGSPLSLECTVEGTSNPNLYWYRQAAGRGLQLLFYSVGIGQISSEVPQNLSASRPQDRQFILSSKKLLLSDSGFYLCAWSPGRSYNSPLHFGNGTRLTVT.

In nucleotides, the CDR3 is TGTGCTAGTGCCGCGGGAAGCGGCGGCACAGATACGCAGTATTTT. Its translation: CASAAGSGGTDTQYF. The J gene is TRBJ2-3, the V gene TRBV12-5, with D perhaps matching TRBD2 (6 bases). The CDR3 runs 15 residues. CDR1 and CDR2 (germline): LGHNT, FRNRAP. Trimming took off 7 bases at V and 1 base at J, with 15 bases between the two ends.

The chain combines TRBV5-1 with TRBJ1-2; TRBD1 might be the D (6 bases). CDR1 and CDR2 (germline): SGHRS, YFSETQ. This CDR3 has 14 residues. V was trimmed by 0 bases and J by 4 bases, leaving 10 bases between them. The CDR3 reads CASSLVATGYGYTF. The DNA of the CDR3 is TGCGCCAGCAGCTTGGTGGCGACAGGCTATGGCTACACCTTC.

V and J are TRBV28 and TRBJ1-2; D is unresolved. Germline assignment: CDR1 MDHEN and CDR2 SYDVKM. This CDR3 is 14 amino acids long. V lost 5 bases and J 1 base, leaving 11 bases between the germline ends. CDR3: CASSLSRSNYGYTF. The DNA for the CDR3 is TGTGCCAGCAGTCTATCCAGGAGTAACTATGGCTACACCTTC.